The 14 T cell receptor beta chains in this list originate from one sample, sequenced in a study of human T cells and chemical hapten exposure. Time point reported: patch test 3, about 24 weeks after DPC sensitization. Indicated treatment: therapeutic diphenylcyclopropenone sensitization with weekly scalp DPC. In TCRdb, the RACE reads were re-called with MiXCR into one record per CDR3 protein. This table has approximately 110,000 distinct CDR3 sequences, around 35% appearing once. The input for sequencing was whole blood, taken in connection with sensitization to the hapten diphenylcyclopropenone (DPC). The origin of the receptors is a man between 40 and 49 years old with alopecia areata. Some clones in this sample may be carry-over from other donors' samples.

J is TRBJ2-3 and V is TRBV29-1; tentatively, D is TRBD1 (5 bases). The V gene lost 4 bases and the J gene lost 3 bases, with 23 bases spanning the gap. CDR3 length: 17 residues. The germline gives CDR1 SQVTM, CDR2 ANQGSEA. The CDR3 here is CSVVDDGHRFITDTQYF. The CDR3 DNA reads TGCAGCGTTGTTGATGACGGACATAGGTTTATTACAGATACGCAGTATTTT.

The chain employs TRBV3-2 and TRBJ2-7; TRBD2 was called by the table and not checked on the DNA. TRBV3-2 is a known pseudogene. The CDR3 contains 16 residues. The CDR3 DNA is TGTGCCAGCAGCCAAGACCCAGGTCCCTCCACTCACGAGCAGTACGTC. Translation: CASSQDPGPSTHEQYV.

The rearrangement links TRBV10-3 to TRBJ1-1, with 10 bases aligning to TRBD1. The CDR3 extends over 13 amino acids. Unmatched junction bases numbered 6, after V lost 10 bases and J lost 4 bases. Per germline, CDR1 ENHRY and CDR2 SYGVKD. The CDR3 sequence: CATGTGEGTEAFF. Here the CDR3 DNA reads TGTGCCACTGGGACAGGGGAAGGCACTGAAGCTTTCTTT.

This clonotype was found once. The V and J genes are TRBV7-8 and TRBJ1-5; TRBD1 is a possible D gene (6 bases). The germline CDR1 and CDR2 sequences are SGHVS and FQNEAQ. CDR3 length: 15 amino acids. The V gene lost 6 bases and the J gene lost 1 base, with 13 bases spanning the gap. DNA of the CDR3: TGTGCCAGCAGTATCTTGGGGGGCAGCAATCAGCCCCAGCATTTT. Its protein is CASSILGGSNQPQHF.

The chain links TRBV11-3 to TRBJ2-1, with D possibly TRBD2 on 6 matching bases. The CDR3 is 13 amino acids. V was trimmed by 9 bases and J by 2 bases, leaving 11 bases between them. Germline V CDR1 and CDR2: SGHNT, YENEEA. The CDR3 is CASFGTAYNEQFF. Written as DNA, the CDR3 is TGTGCCAGTTTTGGGACTGCCTACAATGAGCAGTTCTTC.

In this sample, this clonotype turned up a few times. This chain links TRBV5-5 with TRBJ2-5, with D maybe TRBD2 (7 bases). The germline CDR1 and CDR2 sequences are SGHKS and YYEKEE (reference sequence). The CDR3 length is 15 residues. V shed 2 bases and J shed 1 base, with 12 bases lying between them. The CDR3 spells CASSFGGGLQETQYF. Written as DNA, the CDR3 is TGTGCCAGCAGCTTTGGGGGGGGGCTCCAAGAGACCCAGTACTTC.

The chain carries TRBV13 and TRBJ1-2; TRBD1 matches 7 bases. The CDR3 has 15 amino acids. The junction had 8 bases not matched to a gene; V was cut back by 5 bases and J by 2 bases. CDR1 is PRHDT and CDR2 is FYEKMQ in the germline V gene (reference sequence). The CDR3: CASSPRQGRNYGYTF. Here the CDR3 DNA reads TGTGCCAGCAGCCCACGACAGGGACGAAACTATGGCTACACCTTC. The variable domain in full, completed from reference TRBV13 and TRBJ1-2, reads AAGVIQSPRHLIKEKRETATLKCYPIPRHDTVYWYQQGPGQDPQFLISFYEKMQSDKGSIPDRFSAQQFSDYHSELNMSSLELGDSALYFCASSPRQGRNYGYTFGSGTRLTVV.

The chain joins TRBV7-9 to TRBJ2-1; 7 nucleotides align to TRBD2. V shed 8 bases and J 2 bases; nucleotides not matched to a gene: 9. The germline CDR1 and CDR2 sequences are SEHNR and FQNEAQ (reference sequence). This CDR3 has 15 residues. The CDR3 DNA is TGTGCCAGCCATCGCCGGGGGGACCCCTACAATGAGCAGTTCTTC. Protein product: CASHRRGDPYNEQFF.

This clonotype was seen at least ten times. The J gene is TRBJ2-3, the V gene TRBV24-1; D ambiguous. The CDR3 is 11 amino acids. CDR1 is KGHDR, CDR2 SFDVKD, per germline. The ends were cut back, 6 bases at V and 5 bases at J, with 5 bases in the middle. The CDR3 region is CATSSLDTQYF. The CDR3 DNA follows: TGTGCCACCAGTTCGTTAGATACGCAGTATTTT.

This chain connects TRBV4-3 to TRBJ2-1; D tentatively reads TRBD1 or TRBD2 (5 bases each). The CDR3 totals 16 residues. With 0 bases removed from V and 4 bases from J, the gap between germline ends came to 13 bases. Per germline, CDR1 LGHNA and CDR2 YSLEER. This CDR3 reads CASSQDGDPTYNEQFF. CDR3 DNA sequence: TGCGCCAGCAGCCAAGATGGGGACCCCACATACAATGAGCAGTTCTTC.

This clonotype was counted only a few times. The chain combines TRBV21-1 with TRBJ2-7. TRBV21-1 is a documented pseudogene. The CDR3 runs 14 residues. CDR3 bases: TGTGCCAGCAGCAAAGCGGTCAGGATGTACGAGCAGTACGTC. Its protein product is CASSKAVRMYEQYV.

The chain employs TRBV5-1 and TRBJ1-6; no definite D call. CDR1 is SGHRS and CDR2 is YFSETQ in the germline V gene. The V and J ends lost 0 bases and 3 bases respectively, with 4 bases between them. The CDR3 is 14 amino acids. CDR3 sequence: CASSLGLYNSPLHF. In DNA form, the CDR3 reads TGCGCCAGCAGCTTGGGTCTCTATAATTCACCCCTCCACTTT. Filled out from reference TRBV5-1 and TRBJ1-6, the complete variable domain reads KAGVTQTPRYLIKTRGQQVTLSCSPISGHRSVSWYQQTPGQGLQFLFEYFSETQRNKGNFPGRFSGRQFSNSRSEMNVSTLELGDSALYLCASSLGLYNSPLHFGNGTRLTVT.

This clonotype has just a few counts. V gene TRBV6-2 or TRBV6-3 combines with J gene TRBJ2-5; the D gene is possibly TRBD2 (6 bases). Per germline, CDR1 MNHEY and CDR2 SVGEGT. V shed 6 bases and J shed 4 bases, with 27 bases lying between them. This CDR3 contains 18 residues. CDR3 coding DNA: TGTGCCAGCAGCCCACTACCCGGAGTCGGCGGGACGGGAGAGACCCAGTACTTC. Translated, it gives CASSPLPGVGGTGETQYF.

The rearrangement links TRBV7-8 to TRBJ2-2, with a tentative D call TRBD1 (6 bases). The CDR3 extends over 16 amino acids. From germline, CDR1 is SGHVS and CDR2 FQNEAQ. V dropped 3 bases and J dropped 2 bases, with 13 bases sitting between them. The CDR3 nucleotides read TGTGCCAGCAGCTTGTCTAGGACAGCCAACACCGGGGAGCTGTTTTTT. It specifies CASSLSRTANTGELFF.